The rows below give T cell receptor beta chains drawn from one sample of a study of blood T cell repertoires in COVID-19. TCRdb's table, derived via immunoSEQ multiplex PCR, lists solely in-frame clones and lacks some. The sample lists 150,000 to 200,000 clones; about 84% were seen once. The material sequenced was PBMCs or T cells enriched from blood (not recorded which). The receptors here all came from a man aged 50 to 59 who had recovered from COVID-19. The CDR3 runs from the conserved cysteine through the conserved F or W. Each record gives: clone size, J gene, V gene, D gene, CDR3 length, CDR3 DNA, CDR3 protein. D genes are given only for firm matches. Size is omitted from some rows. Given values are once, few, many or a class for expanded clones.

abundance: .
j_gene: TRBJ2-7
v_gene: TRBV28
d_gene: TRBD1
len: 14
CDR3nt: TGTGCCAGCAGCCGGACCCGACAGGGCTGGGAGCAGTACTTC
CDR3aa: CASSRTRQGWEQYF

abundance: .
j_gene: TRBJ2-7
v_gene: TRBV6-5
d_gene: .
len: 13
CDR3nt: TGTGCCAGCTTCTCCGGGACAACCTACGAGCAGTACTTC
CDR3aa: CASFSGTTYEQYF

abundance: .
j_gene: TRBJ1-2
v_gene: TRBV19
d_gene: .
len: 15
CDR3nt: TGTGCCAGTAGGAACAGGGAGCCCTCTAACTATGGCTACACCTTC
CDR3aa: CASRNREPSNYGYTF

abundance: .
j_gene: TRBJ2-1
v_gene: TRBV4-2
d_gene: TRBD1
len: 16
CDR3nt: TGTGCCAGCACCCCTACTGGACAGGGAAGAGACAATGAGCAGTTCTTC
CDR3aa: CASTPTGQGRDNEQFF

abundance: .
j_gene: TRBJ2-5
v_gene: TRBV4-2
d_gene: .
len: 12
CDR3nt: TGTGCCAGCAGCCAAGATCGGGAGACCCAGTACTTC
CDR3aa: CASSQDRETQYF

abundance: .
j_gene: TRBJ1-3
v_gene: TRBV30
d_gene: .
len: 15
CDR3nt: TGTGCCTGGAGTGGATCGATACACTCTGGAAACACCATATATTTT
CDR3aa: CAWSGSIHSGNTIYF

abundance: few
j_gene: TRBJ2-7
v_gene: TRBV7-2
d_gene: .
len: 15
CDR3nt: TGTGCCAGCAGCTTAGAATCAGGGTGGGTTTACGAGCAGTACTTC
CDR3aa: CASSLESGWVYEQYF

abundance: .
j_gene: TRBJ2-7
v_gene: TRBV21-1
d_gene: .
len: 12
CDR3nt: TGTGCCAGCTTAGGACAGGGTGTGGAGCAGTACTTC
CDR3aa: CASLGQGVEQYF

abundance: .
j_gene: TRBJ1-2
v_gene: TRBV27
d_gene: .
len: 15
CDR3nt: TGTGCCAGCAGTGGCGGGGTCGGAACTCCCCCTGGCTACACCTTC
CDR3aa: CASSGGVGTPPGYTF

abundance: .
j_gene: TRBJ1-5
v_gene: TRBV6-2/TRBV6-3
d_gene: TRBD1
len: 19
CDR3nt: TGTGCCAGCAGTTACTCGAAAAGGACAGGGATTGAGGGCAATCAGCCCCAGCATTTT
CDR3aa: CASSYSKRTGIEGNQPQHF

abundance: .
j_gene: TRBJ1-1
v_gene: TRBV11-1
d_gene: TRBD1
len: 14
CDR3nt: TGTGCCAGCAGCCCCGGGACAGGGCGCACTGAAGCTTTCTTT
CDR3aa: CASSPGTGRTEAFF

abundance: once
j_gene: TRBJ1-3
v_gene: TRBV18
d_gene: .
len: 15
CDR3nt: TGTGCCAGCTCACCGGGAGGGGTAACAGGAAACACCATATATTTT
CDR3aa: CASSPGGVTGNTIYF

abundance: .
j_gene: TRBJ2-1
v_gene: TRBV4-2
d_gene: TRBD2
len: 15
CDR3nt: TGTGCCAGCAGCCAAGGGTCGGGACTACGGAATGAGCAGTTCTTC
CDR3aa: CASSQGSGLRNEQFF

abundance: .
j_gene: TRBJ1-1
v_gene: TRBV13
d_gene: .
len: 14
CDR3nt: TGTGCCAGCTCCACCGGGGTTTCTACGGCTGAAGCTTTCTTT
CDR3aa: CASSTGVSTAEAFF

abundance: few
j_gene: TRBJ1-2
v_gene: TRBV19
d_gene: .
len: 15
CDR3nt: TGTGCCAGTAGTATTCTAGCCAGGGGACGGTATGGCTACACCTTC
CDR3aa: CASSILARGRYGYTF

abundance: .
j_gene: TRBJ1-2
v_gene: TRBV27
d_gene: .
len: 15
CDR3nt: TGTGCCAGCAGTTTAAATAAGGGGTCCCACTATGGCTACACCTTC
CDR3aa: CASSLNKGSHYGYTF

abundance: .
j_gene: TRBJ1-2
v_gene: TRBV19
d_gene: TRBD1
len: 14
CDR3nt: TGTGCCAGTAGTGCCCGAGACAGGGCCCCTGGCTACACCTTC
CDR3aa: CASSARDRAPGYTF

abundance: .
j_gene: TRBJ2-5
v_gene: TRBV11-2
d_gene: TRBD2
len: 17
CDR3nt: TGTGCCAGCAGCTTAGGGCAGGGACTAGCGGGGCGAGAGACCCAGTACTTC
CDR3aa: CASSLGQGLAGRETQYF

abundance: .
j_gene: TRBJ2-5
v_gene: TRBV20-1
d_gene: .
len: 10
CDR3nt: TGCAGTGCTACACGGGAGACCCAGTACTTC
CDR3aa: CSATRETQYF

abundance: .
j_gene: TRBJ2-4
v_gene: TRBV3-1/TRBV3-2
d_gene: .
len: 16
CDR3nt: TGTGCCAGCAGCCAAGCAGGGCCTCTAGCCAAAAACATTCAGTACTTC
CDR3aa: CASSQAGPLAKNIQYF

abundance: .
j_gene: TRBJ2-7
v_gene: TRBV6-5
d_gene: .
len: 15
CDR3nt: TGTGCCAGCAGTTCCCGCGGGACTCCAAAATACGAGCAGTACTTC
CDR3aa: CASSSRGTPKYEQYF

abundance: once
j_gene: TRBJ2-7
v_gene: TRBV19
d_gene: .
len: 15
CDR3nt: TGTGCCAGTAGTGCAGGGTACCGAAGCTCCTACGAGCAGTACTTC
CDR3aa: CASSAGYRSSYEQYF

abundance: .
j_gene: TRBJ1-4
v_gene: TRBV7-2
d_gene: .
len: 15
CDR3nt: TGTGCCAGCAGCGCCTACGGAAGACTAAATGAAAAACTGTTTTTT
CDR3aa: CASSAYGRLNEKLFF

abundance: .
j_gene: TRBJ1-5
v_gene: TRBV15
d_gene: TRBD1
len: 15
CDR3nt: TGTGCCACCAGCAGAGATCCGACAGGGGTTCAGCCCCAGCATTTT
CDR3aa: CATSRDPTGVQPQHF

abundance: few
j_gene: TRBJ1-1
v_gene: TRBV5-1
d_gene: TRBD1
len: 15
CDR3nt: TGCGCCAGCAGCAGCACCGGGACAGGGGTGGCTGAAGCTTTCTTT
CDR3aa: CASSSTGTGVAEAFF

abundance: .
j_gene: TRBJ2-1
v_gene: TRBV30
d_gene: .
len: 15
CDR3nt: TGTGCCTGGAGTGGGCGGCCCCCTCTCCGGAATGAGCAGTTCTTC
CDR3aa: CAWSGRPPLRNEQFF

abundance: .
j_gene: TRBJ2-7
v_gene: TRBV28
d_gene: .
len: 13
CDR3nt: TGTGCCAGCAGTTCTACCGACACCTACGAGCAGTACTTC
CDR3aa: CASSSTDTYEQYF

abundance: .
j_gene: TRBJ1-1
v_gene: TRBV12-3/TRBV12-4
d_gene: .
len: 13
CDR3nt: TGTGCCAGCAGTCTTTCAGAGGGCACTGAAGCTTTCTTT
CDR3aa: CASSLSEGTEAFF

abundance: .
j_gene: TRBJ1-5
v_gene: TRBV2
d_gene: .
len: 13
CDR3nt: TGTGCCAGCAGTGGCAGGGTCGGCCAGCCCCAGCATTTT
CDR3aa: CASSGRVGQPQHF

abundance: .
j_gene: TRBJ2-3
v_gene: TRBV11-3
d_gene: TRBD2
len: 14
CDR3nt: TGTGCCAGCAGCTTAGCTAGCGGGGGAGATACGCAGTATTTT
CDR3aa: CASSLASGGDTQYF

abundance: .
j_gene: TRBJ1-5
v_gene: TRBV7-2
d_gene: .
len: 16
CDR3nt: TGTGCCAGCAGCCGGACCGGGAGAAATAGCAATCAGCCCCAGCATTTT
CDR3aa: CASSRTGRNSNQPQHF